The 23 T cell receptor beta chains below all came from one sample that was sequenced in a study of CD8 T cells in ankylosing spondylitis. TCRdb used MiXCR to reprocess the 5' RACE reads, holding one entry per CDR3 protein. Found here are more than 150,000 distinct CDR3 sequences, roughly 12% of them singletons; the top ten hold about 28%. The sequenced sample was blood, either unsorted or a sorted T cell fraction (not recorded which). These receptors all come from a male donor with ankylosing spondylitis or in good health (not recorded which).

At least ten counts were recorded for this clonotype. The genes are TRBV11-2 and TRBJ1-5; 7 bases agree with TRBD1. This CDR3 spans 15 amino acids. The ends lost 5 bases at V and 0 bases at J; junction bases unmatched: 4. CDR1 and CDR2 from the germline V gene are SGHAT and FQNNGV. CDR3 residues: CASSGGTVSNQPQHF. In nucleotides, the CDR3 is TGTGCCAGCAGCGGCGGGACAGTTAGCAATCAGCCCCAGCATTTT.

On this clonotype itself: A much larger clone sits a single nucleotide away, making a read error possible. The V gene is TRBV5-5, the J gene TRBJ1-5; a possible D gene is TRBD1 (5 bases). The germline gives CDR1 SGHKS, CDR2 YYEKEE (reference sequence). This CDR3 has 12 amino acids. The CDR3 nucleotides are TGTGTCGCTAACAGGAGCAATCAGCCCCAGCATTTT. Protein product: CVANRSNQPQHF.

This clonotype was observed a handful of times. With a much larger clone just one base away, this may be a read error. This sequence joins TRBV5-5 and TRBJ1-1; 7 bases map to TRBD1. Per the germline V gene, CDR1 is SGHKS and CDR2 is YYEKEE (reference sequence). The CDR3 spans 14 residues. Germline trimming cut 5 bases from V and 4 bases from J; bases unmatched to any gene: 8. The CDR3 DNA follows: TGTGCCAGCAGATTGATGCAGGGGGTCACTGAAGCTTTCTTT. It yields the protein CASRLMQGVTEAFF. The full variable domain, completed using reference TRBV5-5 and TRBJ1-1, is DAGVTQSPTHLIKTRGQQVTLRCSPISGHKSVSWYQQVLGQGPQFIFQYYEKEERGRGNFPDRFSARQFPNYSSELNVNALLLGDSALYLCASRLMQGVTEAFFGQGTRLTVV.

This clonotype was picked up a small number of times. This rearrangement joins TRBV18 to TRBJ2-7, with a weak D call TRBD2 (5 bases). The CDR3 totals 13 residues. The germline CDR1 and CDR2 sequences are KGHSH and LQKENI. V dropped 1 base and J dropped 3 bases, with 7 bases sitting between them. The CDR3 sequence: CASSPLSVYEQYF. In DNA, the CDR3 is TGTGCCAGCTCACCACTTAGCGTCTACGAGCAGTACTTC. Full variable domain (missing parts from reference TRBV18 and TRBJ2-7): NAGVMQNPRHLVRRRGQEARLRCSPMKGHSHVYWYRQLPEEGLKFMVYLQKENIIDESGMPKERFSAEFPKEGPSILRIQQVVRGDSAAYFCASSPLSVYEQYFGPGTRLTVT.

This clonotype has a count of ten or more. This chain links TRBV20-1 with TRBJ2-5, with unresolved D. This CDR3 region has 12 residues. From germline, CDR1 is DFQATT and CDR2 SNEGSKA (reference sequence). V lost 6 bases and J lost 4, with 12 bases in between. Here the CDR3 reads CSADGLGETQYF. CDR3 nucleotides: TGCAGTGCAGATGGGTTGGGAGAGACCCAGTACTTC.

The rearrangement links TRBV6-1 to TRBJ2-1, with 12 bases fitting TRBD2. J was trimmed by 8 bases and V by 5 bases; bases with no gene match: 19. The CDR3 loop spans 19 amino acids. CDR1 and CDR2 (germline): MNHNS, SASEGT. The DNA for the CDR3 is TGTGCCAGCAGTCGAAGTTCCCCTCAGGCTAGCGGGGGGGCCCATGAGCAGTTCTTC. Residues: CASSRSSPQASGGAHEQFF.

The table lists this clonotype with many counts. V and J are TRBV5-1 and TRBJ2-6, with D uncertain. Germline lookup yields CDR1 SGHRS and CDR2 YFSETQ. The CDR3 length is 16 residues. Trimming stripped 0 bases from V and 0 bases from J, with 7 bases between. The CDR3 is CASSLDKSSGANVLTF. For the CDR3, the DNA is TGCGCCAGCAGCTTGGATAAGTCCTCTGGGGCCAACGTCCTGACTTTC.

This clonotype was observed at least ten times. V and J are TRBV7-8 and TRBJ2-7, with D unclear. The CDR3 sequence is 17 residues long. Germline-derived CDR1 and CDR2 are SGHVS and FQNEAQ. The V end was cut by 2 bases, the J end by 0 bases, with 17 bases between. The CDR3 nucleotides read TGTGCCAGCAGCTTAAAATCTGGGTATCGCATCTCCTACGAGCAGTACTTC. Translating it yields CASSLKSGYRISYEQYF.

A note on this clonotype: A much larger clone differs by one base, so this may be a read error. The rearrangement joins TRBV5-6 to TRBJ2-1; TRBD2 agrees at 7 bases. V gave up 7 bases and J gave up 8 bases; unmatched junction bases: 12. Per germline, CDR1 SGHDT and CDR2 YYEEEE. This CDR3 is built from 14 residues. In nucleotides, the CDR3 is TGTGCCAGCGGCCCCGGACTAGACTCGGATGAGCAGTTCTTC. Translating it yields CASGPGLDSDEQFF.

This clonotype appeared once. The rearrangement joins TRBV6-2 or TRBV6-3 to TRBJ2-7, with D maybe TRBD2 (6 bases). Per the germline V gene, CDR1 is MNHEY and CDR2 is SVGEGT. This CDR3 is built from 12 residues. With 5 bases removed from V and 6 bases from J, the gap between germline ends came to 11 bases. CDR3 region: CASSPGSGEQYF. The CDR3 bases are TGTGCCAGCAGTCCCGGGAGTGGCGAGCAGTACTTC.

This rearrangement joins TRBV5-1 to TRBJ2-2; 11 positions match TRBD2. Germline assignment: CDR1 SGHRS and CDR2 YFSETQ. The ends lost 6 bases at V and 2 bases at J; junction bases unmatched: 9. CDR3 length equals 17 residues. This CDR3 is CASTQKTSGINTGELFF. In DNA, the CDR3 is TGCGCCAGCACCCAAAAGACTAGCGGGATTAACACCGGGGAGCTGTTTTTT.

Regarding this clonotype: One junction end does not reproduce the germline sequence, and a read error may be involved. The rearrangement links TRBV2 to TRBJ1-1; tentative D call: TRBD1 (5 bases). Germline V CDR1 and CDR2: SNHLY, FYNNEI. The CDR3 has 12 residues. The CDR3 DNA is TGTGCCAGCAGTAGTCTGGGGGGTTTGTTGGATTTT. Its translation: CASSSLGGLLDF.

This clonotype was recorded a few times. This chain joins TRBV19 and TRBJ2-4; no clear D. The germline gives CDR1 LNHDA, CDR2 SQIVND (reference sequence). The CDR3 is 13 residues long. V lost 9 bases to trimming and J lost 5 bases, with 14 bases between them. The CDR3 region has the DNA TGTGCCAGCCTCCGGTCCCCAGAAAACATTCAGTACTTC. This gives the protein CASLRSPENIQYF.

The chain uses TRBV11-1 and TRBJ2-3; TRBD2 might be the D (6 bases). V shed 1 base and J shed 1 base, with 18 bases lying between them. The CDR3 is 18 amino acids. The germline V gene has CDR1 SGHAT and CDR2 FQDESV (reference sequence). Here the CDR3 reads CASSLGLGSGTRTDTQYF. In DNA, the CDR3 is TGTGCCAGCAGCTTAGGACTAGGTTCCGGAACTCGCACAGATACGCAGTATTTT.

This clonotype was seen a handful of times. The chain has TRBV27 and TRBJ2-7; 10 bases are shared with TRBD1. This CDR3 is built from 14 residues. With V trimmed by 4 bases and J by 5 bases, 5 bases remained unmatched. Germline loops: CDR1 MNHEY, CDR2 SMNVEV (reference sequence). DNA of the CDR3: TGTGCCAGCAGTTCGTGGACAGGGGGGGACGAGCAGTACTTC. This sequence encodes CASSSWTGGDEQYF.

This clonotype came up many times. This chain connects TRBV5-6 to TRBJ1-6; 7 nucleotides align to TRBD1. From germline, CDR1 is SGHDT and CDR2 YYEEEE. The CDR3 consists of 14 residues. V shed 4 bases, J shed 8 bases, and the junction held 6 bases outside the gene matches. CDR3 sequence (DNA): TGTGCCAGCAGCCTTGGACAGGACCATTCACCCCTCCACTTT. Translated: CASSLGQDHSPLHF.

The DNA for the CDR3 is TGCGCCAGCAGCCAAGGAGCCCAAGGGCGGGGAAACACTGAAGCTTTCTTT. This codes for CASSQGAQGRGNTEAFF. The chain couples TRBV4-3 to TRBJ1-1, with no clear D. Trimming cost V 1 base and J 2 bases, with 17 bases left between them. Germline V gene data show CDR1 as LGHNA and CDR2 as YSLEER. The CDR3 contains 17 residues.

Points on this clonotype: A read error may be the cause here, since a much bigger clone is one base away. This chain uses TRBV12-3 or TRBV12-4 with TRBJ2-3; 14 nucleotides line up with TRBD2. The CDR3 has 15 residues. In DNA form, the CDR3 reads TGTGCCAGCAGGGGGACTAGCGGGAGAACAGATACGCAGAATTTT. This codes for CASRGTSGRTDTQNF.

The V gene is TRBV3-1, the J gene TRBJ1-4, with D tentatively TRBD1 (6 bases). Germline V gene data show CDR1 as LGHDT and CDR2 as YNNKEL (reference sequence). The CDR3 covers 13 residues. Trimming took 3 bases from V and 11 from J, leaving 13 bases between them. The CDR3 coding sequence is TGTGCCAGCAGCCACGGGACATATCGTAAACTGTTTTTT. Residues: CASSHGTYRKLFF.

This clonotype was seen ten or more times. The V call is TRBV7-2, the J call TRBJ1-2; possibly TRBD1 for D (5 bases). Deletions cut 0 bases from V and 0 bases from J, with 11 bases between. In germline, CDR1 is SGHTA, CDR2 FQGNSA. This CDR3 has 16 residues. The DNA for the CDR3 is TGTGCCAGCAGCTTAGCCTCAGGGACCTCTAACTATGGCTACACCTTC. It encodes CASSLASGTSNYGYTF.

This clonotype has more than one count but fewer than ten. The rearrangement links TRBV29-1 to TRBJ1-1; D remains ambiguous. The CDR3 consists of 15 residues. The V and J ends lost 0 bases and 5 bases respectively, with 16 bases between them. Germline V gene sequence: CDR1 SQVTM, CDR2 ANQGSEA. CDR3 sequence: CSVEDKGGSWTEAFF. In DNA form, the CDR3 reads TGCAGCGTTGAAGATAAAGGAGGTTCTTGGACTGAAGCTTTCTTT.

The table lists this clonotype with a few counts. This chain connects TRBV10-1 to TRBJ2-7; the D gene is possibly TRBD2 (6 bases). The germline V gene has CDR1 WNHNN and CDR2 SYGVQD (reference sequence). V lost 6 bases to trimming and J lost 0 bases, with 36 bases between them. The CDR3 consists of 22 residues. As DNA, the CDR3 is TGCGCCAGCAGGACTAGGGACGCCCCCCCCTGTGGAGACTCCCCTGCCTCCTACGAGCAGTACTTC. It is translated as CASRTRDAPPCGDSPASYEQYF.

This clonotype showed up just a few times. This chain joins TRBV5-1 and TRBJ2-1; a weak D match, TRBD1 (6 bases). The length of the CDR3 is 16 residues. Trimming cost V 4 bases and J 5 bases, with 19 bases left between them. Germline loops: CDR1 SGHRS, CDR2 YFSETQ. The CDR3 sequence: CASSPQGPTANNEQFF. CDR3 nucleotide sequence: TGCGCCAGCAGCCCCCAGGGGCCCACCGCCAACAATGAGCAGTTCTTC.